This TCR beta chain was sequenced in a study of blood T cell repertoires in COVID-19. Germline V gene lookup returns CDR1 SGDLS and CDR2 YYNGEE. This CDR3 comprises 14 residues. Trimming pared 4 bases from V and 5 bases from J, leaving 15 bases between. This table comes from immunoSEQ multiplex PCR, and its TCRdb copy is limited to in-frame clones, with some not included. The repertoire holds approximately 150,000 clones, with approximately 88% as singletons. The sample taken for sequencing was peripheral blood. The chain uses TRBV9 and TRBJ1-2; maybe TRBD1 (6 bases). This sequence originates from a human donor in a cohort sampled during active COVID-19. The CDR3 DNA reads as TGTGCCAGCAGCTCAGGGGACAAGAGATATGGCTACACCTTC. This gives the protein CASSSGDKRYGYTF. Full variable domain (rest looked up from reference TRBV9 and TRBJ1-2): DSGVTQTPKHLITATGQRVTLRCSPRSGDLSVYWYQQSLDQGLQFLIQYYNGEERAKGNILERFSAQQFPDLHSELNLSSLELGDSALYFCASSSGDKRYGYTFGSGTRLTVV.